This paragraph reports one TCR beta chain. This entry is derived from a study of blood T cells in healthy people across ages. Through a sample-barcoded 5' primer and a J-beta primer mix, a second PCR was run for 7 to 11 cycles. A single record per CDR3 protein comes from TCRdb applying MiXCR to the 5' RACE reads. Among around 970,000 distinct CDR3 sequences listed, roughly 51% were seen once. The CDR3 loop spans 16 amino acids. Losses at the gene ends were 2 bases for V and 6 bases for J; bases not matched to a gene: 5. Germline V CDR1 and CDR2: SGHVS, FNYEAQ. The J gene is TRBJ2-3, the V gene TRBV7-6; 13 bases align to TRBD2. The sequence came from a woman in her sixties or seventies in good health. Sequencing was performed on blood. The CDR3 is CASSLLRTSGSDTQYF. In nucleotides, the CDR3 is TGTGCCAGCAGCTTATTAAGGACTAGCGGGAGCGATACGCAGTATTTT.